A single sample is the source of the 19 T cell receptor beta chains below, sequenced in a study of shared clonotypes between healthy human individuals (dated by TCRdb to about 2020). The receptor library was made with the immunoSEQ multiplex PCR assay. Sourced from immuneACCESS, this table was stored by TCRdb with only in-frame sequences that have V and J called. A share of the clones is absent; for the studies checked, an unresolved V gene accounts for under half, and the remainder has no known explanation. For this sample the table gives a few million clones, of which over 85% were detected only once. The leading ten clones occupy over 0.12% of the sample. Sequencing was performed on naive CD4+ T cells sorted from blood. Reading the label with the study, this specimen's cell subset or site is: CD45RA+ positively selected. These receptors all stem from a man aged 18 to 29 in good health.

This rearrangement joins TRBV18 to TRBJ2-3; TRBD2 agrees at 11 bases. V lost 3 bases and J lost 0; bases outside the gene matches: 5. This CDR3 has 17 residues. Germline CDR1 reads KGHSH; CDR2 reads LQKENI. CDR3 coding DNA: TGTGCCAGCTCACCCGGACTAGCGGGTACTAGCACAGATACGCAGTATTTT. It yields the protein CASSPGLAGTSTDTQYF.

This clone was found once. This chain connects TRBV2 to TRBJ1-3; weak D call: TRBD1 (5 bases). The germline V and J ends were trimmed by 6 bases and 0 bases, with 12 bases remaining between them. Germline V gene lookup returns CDR1 SNHLY and CDR2 FYNNEI. The CDR3 has 15 residues. The CDR3 protein is CASRMDTLSGNTIYF. As DNA, the CDR3 is TGTGCCAGCAGGATGGACACCCTCTCTGGAAACACCATATATTTT.

A single count supports this clone. The sample holds other DNA sequences that translate to the same CDR3. The chain combines TRBV6-5 with TRBJ2-7; D might be TRBD2 (5 bases). Trimming removed 2 bases from V and 4 bases from J, with 9 bases in between. From germline, CDR1 is MNHEY and CDR2 SVGAGI. This CDR3 spans 13 amino acids. Written as DNA, the CDR3 is TGTGCCAGCAGTTACAGTACGGGGTACGAGCAGTACTTC. Its protein is CASSYSTGYEQYF.

This chain uses TRBV29-1 with TRBJ2-3; 7 bases agree with TRBD1. CDR1 and CDR2 from the germline V gene are SQVTM and ANQGSEA. The V segment lost 7 bases and the J segment 4 bases; nucleotides outside the gene matches: 8. This CDR3 comprises 13 residues. The CDR3 region has the DNA TGCAGCGGACAGGGTTTCGTCCCAGATACGCAGTATTTT. This gives the protein CSGQGFVPDTQYF.

This sequence joins TRBV6-6 and TRBJ2-2, with D maybe TRBD1 (6 bases). Germline V gives CDR1 MNHNY, CDR2 SVGAGI (reference sequence). V lost 10 bases, J lost 6 bases, and 18 bases lay in between. CDR3 length: 14 residues. The DNA for the CDR3 is TGTGCCACCGAGGGACATCGAGGTCCCGGGGAGCTGTTTTTT. The encoded protein is CATEGHRGPGELFF.

The chain combines TRBV9 with TRBJ2-2, with unresolved D. Germline values: CDR1 SGDLS, CDR2 YYNGEE. V lost 0 bases and J 3 bases, leaving 15 bases between the germline ends. The CDR3 is 17 amino acids. CDR3 protein: CASSVGPSGGDTGELFF. The CDR3 DNA reads TGTGCCAGCAGCGTAGGACCCTCGGGCGGAGACACCGGGGAGCTGTTTTTT.

V usage is TRBV14 and J usage is TRBJ2-1; D might be TRBD1 (6 bases). Germline CDR1 is SGHDN and CDR2 is FVKESK. This CDR3 has 14 residues. V was shortened by 4 bases and J by 5 bases, with 12 bases between the two germline ends. CDR3 nucleotide sequence: TGTGCCAGCAGCCGGGACAATTGGAACAATGAGCAGTTCTTC. Protein sequence: CASSRDNWNNEQFF.

The chain has TRBV6-6 and TRBJ2-3; D call uncertain. Trimming shortened V by 8 bases and J by 6 bases, and 12 bases separated the two germline ends. The CDR3 totals 12 residues. Germline V gives CDR1 MNHNY, CDR2 SVGAGI (reference sequence). This CDR3 is CASRPPADTQYF. CDR3 DNA: TGTGCCAGCCGACCTCCGGCGGATACGCAGTATTTT.

J is TRBJ2-7 and V is TRBV15; D unclear. Germline assignment: CDR1 LNHNV and CDR2 YYDKDF (reference sequence). V dropped 0 bases and J dropped 1 base, with 10 bases sitting between them. The CDR3 consists of 15 residues. CDR3 loop: CATSRDLAASYEQYF. As DNA, the CDR3 is TGTGCCACCAGCAGAGATTTGGCGGCTTCCTACGAGCAGTACTTC.

V gene TRBV28 combines with J gene TRBJ1-1, with a tentative D call TRBD1 (6 bases). Germline V CDR1 and CDR2: MDHEN, SYDVKM. The V and J ends lost 8 bases and 0 bases respectively, with 16 bases between them. The CDR3 runs 15 residues. The DNA of the CDR3 is TGTGCCAGCTCCCGTGGTCAGGGGTTGAACACTGAAGCTTTCTTT. This encodes CASSRGQGLNTEAFF.

The V gene is TRBV21-1, the J gene TRBJ1-3. TRBV21-1 is noted as a pseudogene. The CDR3 is 16 amino acids. In nucleotides, the CDR3 is TGTGCCAGGGGAGCCGCGGAGGCCTACTCTGGAAACACCATATATTTT. The encoded protein is CARGAAEAYSGNTIYF.

The genes are TRBV19 and TRBJ1-2; D possibly corresponds to TRBD1 (5 bases). Germline CDR1 is LNHDA and CDR2 is SQIVND (reference sequence). The CDR3 length is 17 residues. V lost 3 bases and J 5 bases, leaving 22 bases between the germline ends. Here the CDR3 DNA reads TGTGCCAGTAGTATTGGCCCCCTAGGAGGGGCTTCATATGGCTACACCTTC. It is translated as CASSIGPLGGASYGYTF.

The gene calls are TRBV19 and TRBJ2-5; a weak D match, TRBD1 (6 bases). This CDR3 has 15 amino acids. Per the germline V gene, CDR1 is LNHDA and CDR2 is SQIVND (reference sequence). Trimming took off 5 bases at V and 5 bases at J, with 18 bases between the two ends. Here the CDR3 reads CASSGFLRGEETQYF. CDR3 coding DNA: TGTGCCAGTAGTGGCTTTCTCAGGGGAGAGGAGACCCAGTACTTC.

Comment on this clone: Within the sample, other DNA sequences also encode this same CDR3. V is TRBV7-2 and J is TRBJ2-3, with D possibly TRBD2 on 5 matching bases. V shed 3 bases and J shed 6 bases, with 7 bases lying between them. Germline assignment: CDR1 SGHTA and CDR2 FQGNSA. The CDR3 spans 12 residues. The CDR3: CASSFGGDTQYF. The CDR3 DNA is TGTGCCAGCAGCTTCGGCGGGGATACGCAGTATTTT.

The gene calls are TRBV5-4 and TRBJ2-5, with TRBD2 matching over 12 bases. The length of the CDR3 is 16 residues. From germline, CDR1 is SGHNT and CDR2 YYREEE (reference sequence). The J segment lost 6 bases and the V segment lost 4 bases, leaving 10 bases of the junction unmatched. In nucleotides, the CDR3 is TGTGCCAGCAGCAACCAAGAACTAGCGGGAGGAAAGACCCAGTACTTC. Translating it yields CASSNQELAGGKTQYF.

The chain is built from TRBV2 and TRBJ2-5; 9 bases agree with TRBD2. Germline CDR1 is SNHLY and CDR2 is FYNNEI. CDR3 length equals 14 residues. With 3 bases clipped from V and 5 bases from J, the junction kept 4 bases outside the gene matches. The CDR3 protein is CASSDLAGYETQYF. As DNA, the CDR3 is TGTGCCAGCAGTGACCTAGCGGGATACGAGACCCAGTACTTC. The full variable domain, completed using reference TRBV2 and TRBJ2-5, is EPEVTQTPSHQVTQMGQEVILRCVPISNHLYFYWYRQILGQKVEFLVSFYNNEISEKSEIFDDQFSVERPDGSNFTLKIRSTKLEDSAMYFCASSDLAGYETQYFGPGTRLLVL.

The gene calls are TRBV7-9 and TRBJ1-4, with D possibly being TRBD1 (6 bases). The CDR3 has 15 residues. V dropped 4 bases and J dropped 7 bases, with 16 bases sitting between them. Germline V CDR1 and CDR2: SEHNR, FQNEAQ (reference sequence). CDR3 residues: CASSSRTEGSEKLFF. The CDR3 DNA sequence: TGTGCCAGCAGCTCACGGACAGAGGGTAGTGAAAAACTGTTTTTT. Supplemented by reference TRBV7-9 and TRBJ1-4, the full variable domain reads DTGVSQNPRHKITKRGQNVTFRCDPISEHNRLYWYRQTLGQGPEFLTYFQNEAQLEKSRLLSDRFSAERPKGSFSTLEIQRTEQGDSAMYLCASSSRTEGSEKLFFGSGTQLSVL.

The CDR3 DNA reads as TGCAGCGTTGTTCAAGGGACGAGCTCCTACGAGCAGTACTTC. Translation gives CSVVQGTSSYEQYF. The V call is TRBV29-1, the J call TRBJ2-7; the D call may be TRBD1 or TRBD2 (5 bases each). Germline CDR1 and CDR2: SQVTM and ANQGSEA. This CDR3 is built from 14 residues. V gave up 4 bases and J gave up 0 bases, with 13 bases separating them.

The chain carries TRBV7-2 and TRBJ2-7; 7 bases agree with TRBD1. CDR1 is SGHTA and CDR2 is FQGNSA in the germline V gene. Germline trimming cut 4 bases from V and 3 bases from J; bases unmatched to any gene: 6. CDR3 length: 14 amino acids. The CDR3 loop reads CASSSQGMGYEQYF. The CDR3 nucleotides are TGTGCCAGCAGCTCACAGGGGATGGGCTACGAGCAGTACTTC.